This T cell receptor beta chain was profiled in a study of T cells after yellow fever vaccination. Findings of the study overall: A small proportion of clonotypes was detected in both the CD4 and CD8 compartments. Subsequent booster samples again held most clones from primary vaccination (roughly 96% CD4, about 86% CD8).

With regard to this clonotype: Its target is unknown.

A single record per CDR3 protein comes from TCRdb applying MiXCR to the 5' RACE reads. The sample yields a few hundred thousand distinct CDR3 sequences, roughly a sixth seen once. The CDR3 is made up of 14 amino acids. Germline trimming cut 2 bases from V and 5 bases from J; bases unmatched to any gene: 6. Germline lookup yields CDR1 SGDLS and CDR2 YYNGEE. The sequencing used PBMCs, collected before the yellow fever booster vaccination. The chain is built from TRBV9 and TRBJ2-5, with 7 bases matching TRBD2. This clonotype was obtained from a man younger than 35 who received the YFV17D yellow fever vaccine. CDR3 region: CASSVLAAAETQYF. In DNA form, the CDR3 reads TGTGCCAGCAGCGTCCTAGCGGCTGCGGAGACCCAGTACTTC.